This T cell receptor beta chain came from a study of T cell repertoires in cytomegalovirus infection. TCRdb re-called the reads through MiXCR, storing one row per CDR3 protein. Among about 230,000 distinct CDR3 sequences listed, roughly 20% were seen once. V gave up 6 bases and J gave up 6 bases, with 15 bases separating them. This CDR3 has 15 residues. Per germline, CDR1 SEHNR and CDR2 FQNEAQ (reference sequence). This clonotype appeared a few times. The rearrangement uses TRBV7-9 and TRBJ1-6; D possibly corresponds to TRBD1 (6 bases). The receptor was isolated from a human donor in good health (CMV status not recorded). Some clones in this sample may be carry-over from other donors' samples. Sequenced sample: CD8+ T cells from PBMCs. Here the CDR3 reads CASSFLKGGNSPLHF. Written as DNA, the CDR3 is TGTGCCAGCAGTTTCTTAAAGGGGGGTAATTCACCCCTCCACTTT.